The 30 T cell receptor beta chains presented below share a single source sample, sequenced in a study of regulatory T cells in long-lasting Graves disease. Time point indicated: newly diagnosed GD, antithyroid drugs for less than 3 months. TCR sequences were obtained from RNA taken from PBMCs. Sequencing libraries for TCR beta were prepared with iRepertoire HTBI primers and Arm-PCR of CDR3 regions. From the multiplex PCR reads, TCRdb called clonotypes with MiXCR, one entry per CDR3 protein. Of approximately 400,000 distinct CDR3 sequences detected, around 11% appear once; the ten largest clones hold approximately 19%. This sample also appeared in a second study, on T cells in Graves' hyperthyroidism and ophthalmopathy.

Sample: peripheral blood mononuclear cells (PBMCs), taken at new diagnosis, from a patient treated with antithyroid drugs. These receptors all stem from a woman between 18 and 29 years old with Graves disease.

The chain links TRBV7-2 to TRBJ2-7; no reliable D call. This CDR3 is 14 amino acids long. CDR1 is SGHTA and CDR2 is FQGNSA in the germline V gene. Trimming pared 8 bases from V and 3 bases from J, leaving 17 bases between. For the CDR3, the DNA is TGTGCCAGCCGGATTGGAGTGGACGACTACGAGCAGTACTTC. Amino acid sequence: CASRIGVDDYEQYF.

Of note for this clonotype: It differs at one base from a far larger clone, so likely a read error. The V call is TRBV6-2 or TRBV6-3, the J call TRBJ1-5; 8 bases map to TRBD1. This CDR3 region has 14 residues. Per germline, CDR1 MNHEY and CDR2 SVGEGT. CDR3 nucleotide sequence: TGTGCCAGCAGTATGACAGGGGTTACTCAGCCCCGGCATTTT. Protein: CASSMTGVTQPRHF.

This clonotype was observed many times. V is TRBV11-2 and J is TRBJ1-1, with TRBD1 as a possible D gene (6 bases). The CDR3 spans 15 residues. Per germline, CDR1 SGHAT and CDR2 FQNNGV. With 1 base removed from V and 11 bases from J, the gap between germline ends came to 20 bases. CDR3 in DNA: TGTGCCAGCAGCTTAGTTTCGATCAGGGGAGTAAGGGCTTTCTTT. It encodes CASSLVSIRGVRAFF.

Points on this clonotype: A clone one base away is much larger, so this may be a read error. The J gene is TRBJ2-5, the V gene TRBV29-1; TRBD2 matches 7 bases. This CDR3 spans 13 amino acids. CDR1 SQVTM and CDR2 ANQGSEA come from the germline V gene. The CDR3 DNA is TGCAGCGTTGATCCGCCCGCCGGGAGGACCCGGTACTTC. This codes for CSVDPPAGRTRYF.

The sample holds many counts of this clonotype. A read error may produce the germline difference seen at one junction end. The chain combines TRBV20-1 with TRBJ2-1; no reliable D call. This CDR3 has 13 residues. Germline V gene lookup returns CDR1 DFQATT and CDR2 SNEGSKA (reference sequence). The chain's CDR3 is CSVRRSSYNEQFF. CDR3 DNA: TGCAGTGTTAGACGAAGCTCCTACAATGAGCAGTTCTTC.

This clonotype has at least ten counts. This CDR3 reads CASSPRLGTSGYNEQFF. In DNA form, the CDR3 reads TGTGCCAGCAGCCCCCGGTTGGGGACTAGCGGCTACAATGAGCAGTTCTTC. The chain links TRBV7-9 to TRBJ2-1; 11 bases match TRBD2. V lost 5 bases to trimming and J lost 3 bases; unmatched junction nucleotides: 9. Per germline, CDR1 SEHNR and CDR2 FQNEAQ (reference sequence). The CDR3 contains 17 residues.

This clonotype has ten or more counts. V usage is TRBV27 and J usage is TRBJ2-7, with a tentative D call TRBD1 (6 bases). This CDR3 region has 15 residues. V was trimmed by 4 bases and J by 0 bases, leaving 13 bases between them. Per the germline V gene, CDR1 is MNHEY and CDR2 is SMNVEV (reference sequence). CDR3 sequence reads: CASSSARDTSYEQYF. For the CDR3, the DNA is TGTGCCAGCAGTTCCGCACGGGACACCTCCTACGAGCAGTACTTC.

This clonotype was seen at least ten times. The V gene is TRBV7-2, the J gene TRBJ2-7; 9 bases agree with TRBD1. The J segment lost 5 bases and the V segment lost 5 bases, leaving 4 bases of the junction unmatched. The CDR3 runs to 13 residues. Germline CDR1 SGHTA, CDR2 FQGNSA. The CDR3 sequence: CASSTGGGDEQYF. Here the CDR3 DNA reads TGTGCCAGCAGCACAGGGGGCGGGGACGAGCAGTACTTC.

This clonotype occurred many times. The gene calls are TRBV11-2 and TRBJ2-1, with 9 bases identical to TRBD2. Germline lookup yields CDR1 SGHAT and CDR2 FQNNGV. The CDR3 covers 16 residues. The V and J ends lost 4 bases and 8 bases, in that order; junction bases with no gene match: 12. The CDR3 region has the DNA TGTGCCAGCAGCTCATCTAGCGGGAACGTGGTTTATGAGCAGTTCTTC. Protein product: CASSSSSGNVVYEQFF.

This clonotype was observed a handful of times. The rearrangement joins TRBV6-2 or TRBV6-3 to TRBJ2-5, with a tentative D call TRBD1 (6 bases). The germline CDR1 and CDR2 sequences are MNHEY and SVGEGT. The CDR3 length is 15 residues. Here the CDR3 reads CAAAGATANQETQYF. CDR3 coding DNA: TGTGCTGCCGCAGGGGCAACAGCAAATCAAGAGACCCAGTACTTC.

As to this clonotype: Mismatch with germline at one junction end may stem from a read error. This chain links TRBV7-2 with TRBJ1-1; TRBD1 matches 7 bases. Per the germline V gene, CDR1 is SGHTA and CDR2 is FQGNSA. The CDR3 consists of 14 residues. The CDR3 DNA reads TGTGCCAGCAGCCCAGACAGGGAGGACACTGAAGCTTGCTTT. Translation: CASSPDREDTEACF.

There are many counts of this clonotype. An end of the junction does not agree with germline; a read error may underlie this. The chain employs TRBV20-1 and TRBJ2-7, with 12 bases matching TRBD2. This CDR3 has 15 amino acids. Germline-derived CDR1 and CDR2 are DFQATT and SNEGSKA (reference sequence). CDR3 in amino acids: CSVRLAGEIDYEQYF. The CDR3 DNA sequence: TGCAGTGTTAGACTAGCGGGGGAAATCGACTACGAGCAGTACTTC.

This clonotype has more than one count but fewer than ten. DNA for the CDR3: TGTGCCAGCAGCCCTGTAATGAACACTGAAGCTTTCTTT. Protein product: CASSPVMNTEAFF. This chain links TRBV7-9 with TRBJ1-1; D unresolved. This CDR3 region has 13 residues. From germline, CDR1 is SEHNR and CDR2 FQNEAQ (reference sequence). Trimming pared 5 bases from V and 0 bases from J, leaving 7 bases between. Complete variable domain (other parts from reference TRBV7-9 and TRBJ1-1): DTGVSQNPRHKITKRGQNVTFRCDPISEHNRLYWYRQTLGQGPEFLTYFQNEAQLEKSRLLSDRFSAERPKGSFSTLEIQRTEQGDSAMYLCASSPVMNTEAFFGQGTRLTVV.

Many counts were recorded for this clonotype. The chain recombines TRBV12-3 or TRBV12-4 with TRBJ2-1; D uncertain. The CDR3 length is 12 residues. Deletions cut 7 bases from V and 8 bases from J, with 12 bases between. CDR3 DNA: TGTGCCAGCACCCTACGGCCTCATGAGCAGTTCTTC. Residues: CASTLRPHEQFF.

The sample holds many counts of this clonotype. The rearrangement uses TRBV28 and TRBJ2-7; D gene uncertain. Per germline, CDR1 MDHEN and CDR2 SYDVKM. V lost 4 bases and J 3 bases, leaving 13 bases between the germline ends. This CDR3 is 14 amino acids long. CDR3 in amino acids: CASSSGRRLYEQYV. Here the CDR3 DNA reads TGTGCCAGCAGTTCGGGCAGGCGACTCTACGAGCAGTACGTC.

V and J are TRBV9 and TRBJ1-1; D remains unclear. This CDR3 region has 14 residues. V was trimmed by 0 bases and J by 7 bases, leaving 13 bases between them. Germline V gives CDR1 SGDLS, CDR2 YYNGEE. The CDR3 DNA sequence: TGTGCCAGCAGCGTAGAGGGCACGGCCCGTGAAGCTTTCTTT. This sequence encodes CASSVEGTAREAFF. The variable domain in full, with the rest retrieved from reference TRBV9 and TRBJ1-1, is DSGVTQTPKHLITATGQRVTLRCSPRSGDLSVYWYQQSLDQGLQFLIQYYNGEERAKGNILERFSAQQFPDLHSELNLSSLELGDSALYFCASSVEGTAREAFFGQGTRLTVV.

This clonotype was counted between two and nine times. V usage is TRBV9 and J usage is TRBJ2-1; TRBD1 or TRBD2 may be the D gene (5 bases each). The V gene lost 4 bases and the J gene lost 7 bases, with 21 bases spanning the gap. This CDR3 comprises 16 residues. CDR1 and CDR2 (germline): SGDLS, YYNGEE. The chain's CDR3 is CASSTSPLGVRNEQFF. The CDR3 nucleotides read TGTGCCAGCAGCACTTCCCCCTTGGGGGTGAGGAATGAGCAGTTCTTC.

This clonotype showed up many times. The chain carries TRBV3-1 and TRBJ2-2, with D perhaps assigned TRBD1 or TRBD2 (5 bases each). Germline-derived CDR1 and CDR2 are LGHDT and YNNKEL (reference sequence). CDR3 length: 16 residues. Deletions cut 6 bases from V and 2 bases from J, with 16 bases between. The CDR3 region is CASSLQPGPNTGELFF. In DNA form, the CDR3 reads TGTGCCAGCAGTCTACAGCCGGGACCCAACACCGGGGAGCTGTTTTTT.

Comments on this clonotype: One base away lies a much larger clone, so this may be a sequencing read error. The gene calls are TRBV7-9 and TRBJ1-2; 8 bases agree with TRBD1. There are 15 residues in the CDR3. Germline loops: CDR1 SEHNR, CDR2 FQNEAQ (reference sequence). Here the CDR3 reads CASGLTLTGDYGYTF. The CDR3 DNA reads as TGTGCCAGCGGCTTAACCCTGACAGGGGACTATGGCTACACCTTC.

This clonotype has ten or more counts. J is TRBJ2-2 and V is TRBV2; D gene ambiguous. The ends were cut back, 5 bases at V and 4 bases at J, with 14 bases in the middle. Looked up from germline, CDR1 is SNHLY and CDR2 is FYNNEI. The CDR3 is 15 residues long. The CDR3 DNA reads TGTGCCAGCAGTTTGACCGACCCTCGCACCGGGGAGCTGTTTTTT. Residues: CASSLTDPRTGELFF.

This clonotype turned up a few times. A much bigger clone sits one base away, suggesting this may be a read error. The gene calls are TRBV28 and TRBJ1-1; D is uncertain. Germline CDR1 and CDR2: MDHEN and SYDVKM. The CDR3 runs 19 residues. In DNA, the CDR3 is TGTGCCAGCAGTTTATCATCCATGCCGCGGGAGCAGGCCGACACTGGAGCTTTCTTT. It specifies CASSLSSMPREQADTGAFF.

This clonotype was recorded at least ten times. The CDR3 coding sequence is TGTGCCAGCAGTTTTGGCAGTCCAAATCAGCCCCAGCATTTT. Protein product: CASSFGSPNQPQHF. The chain employs TRBV12-3 or TRBV12-4 and TRBJ1-5; no reliable D call. V was cut by 3 bases and J by 4 bases, with 10 bases left in between. The length of the CDR3 is 14 residues.

This clonotype has at least ten counts. The J gene is TRBJ2-2, the V gene TRBV7-8; TRBD2 aligns across 8 bases. The J segment lost 1 base and the V segment lost 5 bases, leaving 15 bases of the junction unmatched. From germline, CDR1 is SGHVS and CDR2 FQNEAQ. The CDR3 covers 19 residues. CDR3 DNA: TGTGCCAGCAGCCGAGTCGGATTAGCGGGGCTCAGGAACACCGGGGAGCTGTTTTTT. Its protein product is CASSRVGLAGLRNTGELFF.

This clonotype was detected many times. The chain has TRBV3-1 and TRBJ1-1; D uncertain. The length of the CDR3 is 16 residues. Per the germline V gene, CDR1 is LGHDT and CDR2 is YNNKEL (reference sequence). Trimming pared 0 bases from V and 5 bases from J, leaving 16 bases between. DNA of the CDR3: TGTGCCAGCAGCCAAGATTTAAGGACGGCCTATACTGAAGCTTTCTTT. It specifies CASSQDLRTAYTEAFF.

About this clonotype itself: This may stem from a read error, because a much larger clone lies one nucleotide away. The chain employs TRBV6-2 or TRBV6-3 and TRBJ2-7; D may be TRBD2 (5 bases). The CDR3 has 14 residues. Trimming shortened V by 8 bases and J by 0 bases, and 14 bases separated the two germline ends. CDR1 is MNHEY, CDR2 SVGEGT, per germline. CDR3 DNA: TGTGCCAGCCAGAGGGCAGTCATCTCCTACGAGCAGTACTTC. It codes for CASQRAVISYEQYF.

Here the CDR3 reads CASSSALAGGTQYF. The CDR3 coding sequence is TGTGCCAGCAGCTCGGCACTAGCGGGGGGGACCCAGTACTTC. This rearrangement joins TRBV7-6 to TRBJ2-5; TRBD2 agrees at 12 bases. With 4 bases clipped from V and 7 bases from J, the junction kept 4 bases outside the gene matches. The CDR3 covers 14 residues. Looked up from germline, CDR1 is SGHVS and CDR2 is FNYEAQ.

This clonotype was seen repeatedly, ten times or more. The chain uses TRBV5-6 and TRBJ2-1; D unclear. This CDR3 region has 11 residues. Germline loops: CDR1 SGHDT, CDR2 YYEEEE. Trimming stripped 3 bases from V and 7 bases from J, with 5 bases between. This CDR3 reads CASSSGNEQFF. CDR3 nucleotide sequence: TGTGCCAGCAGCTCCGGGAATGAGCAGTTCTTC.

This clonotype occurred many times. The chain links TRBV6-5 to TRBJ1-3, with TRBD1 identical over 10 bases. J was trimmed by 4 bases and V by 2 bases; bases with no gene match: 8. Per germline, CDR1 MNHEY and CDR2 SVGAGI. The CDR3 length is 17 residues. The CDR3 DNA is TGTGCCAGCAGTTACGCTAGACAGGGGGCGAGGGGAAACACCATATATTTT. Translation gives CASSYARQGARGNTIYF.

The chain joins TRBV20-1 to TRBJ2-7; 7 bases line up with TRBD2. CDR1 and CDR2 (germline): DFQATT, SNEGSKA (reference sequence). CDR3 length equals 12 residues. The V gene end was trimmed by 5 bases and the J gene end by 7 bases; junction bases not matched to a gene: 8. The CDR3 here is CSALGGTEEQYV. The CDR3 nucleotides read TGCAGTGCTCTGGGGGGGACGGAAGAGCAGTACGTC.

V gene TRBV7-2 combines with J gene TRBJ1-4; 7 bases map to TRBD1. The CDR3 has 15 residues. J gave up 6 bases and V 7 bases, and 11 bases lay outside the gene matches. Germline V gene sequence: CDR1 SGHTA, CDR2 FQGNSA. In DNA, the CDR3 is TGTGCCAGCACCCTAGGAAGGGGGCTCGATGAAAAACTGTTTTTT. This gives the protein CASTLGRGLDEKLFF. Together with reference TRBV7-2 and TRBJ1-4, the CDR3 gives the full variable domain: GAGVSQSPSNKVTEKGKDVELRCDPISGHTALYWYRQSLGQGLEFLIYFQGNSAPDKSGLPSDRFSAERTGGSVSTLTIQRTQQEDSAVYLCASTLGRGLDEKLFFGSGTQLSVL.